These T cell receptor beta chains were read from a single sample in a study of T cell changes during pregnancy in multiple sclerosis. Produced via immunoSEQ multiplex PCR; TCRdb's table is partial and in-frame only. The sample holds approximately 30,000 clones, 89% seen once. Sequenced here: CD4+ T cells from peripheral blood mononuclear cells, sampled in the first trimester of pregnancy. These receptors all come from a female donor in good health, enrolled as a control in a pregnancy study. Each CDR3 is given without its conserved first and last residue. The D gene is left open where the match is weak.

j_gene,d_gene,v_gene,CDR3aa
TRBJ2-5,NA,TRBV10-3,AISVQGGQETQY
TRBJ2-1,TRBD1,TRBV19,ASRGQGVGNEQF
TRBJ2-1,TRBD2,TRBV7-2,ASSGSGISYNEQF
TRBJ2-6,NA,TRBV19,ASSIDQRANVLT
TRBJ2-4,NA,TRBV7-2,ASSPRTVRSSIQY
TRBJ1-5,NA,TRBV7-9,ASSLAGANQPQH
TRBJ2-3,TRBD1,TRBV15,ATNRGGSTDTQY
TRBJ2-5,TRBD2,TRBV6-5,ASSYSYGGGETQY
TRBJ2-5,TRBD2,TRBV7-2,ASSANSGGLETQY
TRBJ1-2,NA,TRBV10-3,AISETTAAGGYT
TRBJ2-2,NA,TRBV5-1,ASSLDSTNTGELF
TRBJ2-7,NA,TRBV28,ASSTSGRMGQY
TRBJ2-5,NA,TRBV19,ASSISWTRREETQY
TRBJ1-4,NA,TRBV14,ASSQEVGNEKLF
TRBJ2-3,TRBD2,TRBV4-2,ASSNSGSSGDTQY
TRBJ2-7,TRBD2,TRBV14,ASSPYITSGYEQY
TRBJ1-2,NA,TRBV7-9,ASSLAVGGYGYT
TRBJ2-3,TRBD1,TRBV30,AWSVFPTGLGKDTQY
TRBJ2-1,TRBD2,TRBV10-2,ASSDPSGPSYNEQF
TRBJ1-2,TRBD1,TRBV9,ASSAFDRVGNYGYT
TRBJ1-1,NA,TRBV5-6,ASSPLGGTEAF
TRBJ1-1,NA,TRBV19,ASIGRGEAF
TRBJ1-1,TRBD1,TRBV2,ASLQGRNTEAF
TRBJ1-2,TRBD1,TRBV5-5,ASSLGDRVVYGYT
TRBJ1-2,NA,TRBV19,ASRQGDYGYT
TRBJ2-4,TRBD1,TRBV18,ASSPGTGGNIQY
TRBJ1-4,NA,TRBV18,ASSPRSAANEKLF
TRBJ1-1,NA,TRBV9,ASSVLGQGSTEAF
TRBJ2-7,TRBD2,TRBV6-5,ASSYMTSGSPYEQY
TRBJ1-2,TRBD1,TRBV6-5,ASRANRGIGYGYT
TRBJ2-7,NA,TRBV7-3,AIVMLEVDEQY
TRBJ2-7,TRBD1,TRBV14,ASSQDPGQGAYEQY
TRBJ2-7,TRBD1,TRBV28,ASSWSFEQGLSYEQY
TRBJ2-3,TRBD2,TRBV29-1,SAALAGATDTQY
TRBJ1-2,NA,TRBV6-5,ASSPDTSYGYT
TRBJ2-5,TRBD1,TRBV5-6,ASSQGQGGETQY
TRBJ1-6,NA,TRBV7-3,ASSPGLNSPLH
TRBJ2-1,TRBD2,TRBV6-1,ASSLAGGLYNEQF
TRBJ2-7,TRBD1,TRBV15,ATSSQQGVTYEQY
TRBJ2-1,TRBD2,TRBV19,ASSPGLAGVEDYNEQF
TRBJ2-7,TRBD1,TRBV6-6,ASSTGQVGKQY
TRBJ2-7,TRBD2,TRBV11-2,ASSLDVAGGPYEQY
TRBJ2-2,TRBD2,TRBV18,ASSPRGLAEGNTGELF
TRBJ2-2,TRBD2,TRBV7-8,ASSPRAGIGELF
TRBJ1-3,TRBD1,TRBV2,ASRGSQGAGGNTIY
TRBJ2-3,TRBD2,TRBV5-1,ASSLAPAGGTDTQY